This TCR beta chain was found in a study of beta chain features in type 1 diabetes. Study context: Examination covered around 98,000,000 sorted cells spanning all samples. Study conclusions and caveats: Type 1 diabetes patients had fewer VDJ junction insertions and more deletions.

Between the trimmed V and J ends, which lost 7 bases and 7 bases, there was a span of 17 bases. The length of the CDR3 is 14 residues. Germline CDR1 MDHEN, CDR2 SYDVKM. Points on this clone: Its antigen remains unidentified.

CD4+ naive, central memory, regulatory and stem cell-like memory subsets were isolated by sorting on CD45RO/CCR7/CD25/CD127/CD95/CD27. Of the isolated RNA, all was reverse transcribed, and so the sequenced material was expressed TCRB transcripts. Only in-frame clones appear in the TCRdb table, and some are missing; sequencing was by immunoSEQ multiplex PCR. The table shows 140,000 to 150,000 clones, with nearly 50% occurring only once. The TCR was taken from a man between 18 and 35 years old in good health. V and J are TRBV28 and TRBJ2-1, with a tentative D call TRBD2 (6 bases). The sample comprised Tregs from blood. CDR3 DNA sequence: TGTGCCAGCAATGCGGGGCCCGTAAGGAATGAGCAGTTCTTC. It yields the protein CASNAGPVRNEQFF. The variable domain in full, with the rest retrieved from reference TRBV28 and TRBJ2-1, is DVKVTQSSRYLVKRTGEKVFLECVQDMDHENMFWYRQDPGLGLRLIYFSYDVKMKEKGDIPEGYSVSREKKERFSLILESASTNQTSMYLCASNAGPVRNEQFFGPGTRLTVL.